This T cell receptor beta chain was sequenced for a study of cytomegalovirus exposure and HLA in healthy donors. The table lists this clone with a few counts. Its specificity is unknown. Unmatched junction bases numbered 5, after V lost 0 bases and J lost 7 bases. CDR3 length: 16 residues. Germline V lookup: CDR1 SGHNT, CDR2 YYREEE (reference sequence). It was with 60 Vbeta and 13 Jbeta primers that the PCR ran. Authors' analysis steps: Counted up in a later analysis, unique TCR beta chains came to approximately 83 million, with some 11 million shared. Libraries were prepared by immunoSEQ multiplex PCR; TCRdb keeps only in-frame clonotypes and omits some of them. V and J calls and clone size follow that table, whereas D and trimming were derived from the DNA. The table includes about 98,000 clones, under 75% detected once. General observations from the study: What was likely a sequencing artifact was a cluster of highly shared sequence variants. A later analysis linked a missense variant in DCLRE1C to the trimming of TCR beta V and J genes.

The source of this sequence is a man in his forties or fifties in good health and CMV-seronegative. The chain links TRBV5-4 to TRBJ2-1, with 12 bases aligning to TRBD2. The specimen was PBMCs. In DNA, the CDR3 is TGTGCCAGCAGCTTGGATCTAGCGGGGGGGCCGAATGAGCAGTTCTTC. It specifies CASSLDLAGGPNEQFF.